Listed below are T cell receptor beta chains from one sample, sequenced in a study of blood T cell repertoires in COVID-19. Method: immunoSEQ multiplex PCR; TCRdb's copy keeps in-frame clones and lacks some. Of 110,000 to 150,000 clones listed, roughly 75% are singletons. Sequenced sample: PBMCs or T cells enriched from blood (not recorded which). The receptors were sampled from a woman in her forties or fifties who had recovered from COVID-19. The CDR3 runs from the conserved cysteine through the conserved F or W.

V gene: TRBV5-1; J gene: TRBJ2-2; CDR3 protein: CASSGTGARTGELFF
V gene: TRBV6-5; J gene: TRBJ2-2; CDR3 protein: CASSPIQGFNGELFF
V gene: TRBV5-1; J gene: TRBJ2-1; CDR3 protein: CASSLRTEFTYNEQFF
V gene: TRBV10-3; J gene: TRBJ1-4; CDR3 protein: CAISGEGRNEKLFF
V gene: TRBV3-1/TRBV3-2; J gene: TRBJ2-2; CDR3 protein: CASSQERGGAWTGELFF
V gene: TRBV6-5; J gene: TRBJ1-2; CDR3 protein: CASRDTGGYGYTF
V gene: TRBV2; J gene: TRBJ2-3; CDR3 protein: CASARSSMRTDTQYF
V gene: TRBV4-2; J gene: TRBJ1-2; CDR3 protein: CASSQDRSGVGYTF
V gene: TRBV2; J gene: TRBJ1-6; CDR3 protein: CASSVGRAGSPLHF
V gene: TRBV24-1; J gene: TRBJ2-6; CDR3 protein: CATSDTTGTGANVLTF
V gene: TRBV6-1; J gene: TRBJ1-2; CDR3 protein: CASTNGEGYYGYTF
V gene: TRBV19; J gene: TRBJ2-3; CDR3 protein: CASSDGLAGGTDTQYF
V gene: TRBV28; J gene: TRBJ1-2; CDR3 protein: CASSLAEGARSSYGYTF
V gene: TRBV6-5; J gene: TRBJ1-5; CDR3 protein: CASSYDRNQPQHF
V gene: TRBV29-1; J gene: TRBJ2-1; CDR3 protein: CSAWDYNEQFF
V gene: TRBV10-3; J gene: TRBJ1-2; CDR3 protein: CAIRGTGWGYTF
V gene: TRBV5-4; J gene: TRBJ1-1; CDR3 protein: CASSDRGLNTEAFF